This T cell receptor (beta chain) was sequenced in a study of identical twins (dated by TCRdb to about 2016). Study-wide context: To test whether fetal clonotypes persist, this study deep-sequenced TCR alpha and beta repertoires from monozygotic twins, from unrelated adults of various ages, and from cord blood. Replicate twin experiments were performed at different times using different library preparation protocols to rule out contamination.

This clonotype was recorded a few times. The antigen it recognizes is unknown. No base qualities exist here, and no much larger clone lies one base off it. From the cysteine through the phenylalanine, the CDR3 covers 12 amino acids. CDR3 DNA is the only sequence kept; it has 36 bases, read in frame from the first base. CDR1 and CDR2 are read off the germline V gene as SQVTM and ANQGSEA. At the junction V is shortened by 7 bases and J by 7 bases; bases outside the gene matches: 7. Library prep was done by 5' RACE. TCRdb names Illumina HiSeq 2000 as the instrument used. A universal primer binding site was introduced by template switching, and a unique molecular identifier was present in the final cDNA, enabling accurate counting of TCR cDNA molecules. Specific primers in the conserved constant-segment region were used to synthesize first-strand cDNA for TCR alpha and beta chains. To control for contamination, every cDNA library carried two barcodes: a SMART-Mk sample barcode plus Illumina barcodes. TruSeq adapter sequences along with Illumina sample barcodes were introduced in two successive PCR steps. The Illumina HiSeq platform was used with custom primers to sequence TCR alpha and beta cDNA libraries. The original methods were these. Unique molecular identifiers were extracted from raw reads with MiGEC, and CDR3 positions were determined with MiXCR. For each individual, recombination models were inferred using an EM algorithm with the repgenHMM and IGoR tools. The analysis of shared clonotypes was done with the tcR package in R, with sharing normalized by the product of cloneset sizes. To study raw recombination free of thymic and clonal selection effects, out-of-frame nonproductive sequences were analyzed. TCRdb reanalyzed the raw reads on its own, using fastp at Q25 for trimming and MiXCR for clone calling, and kept in-frame beta chains. Entries are consolidated by CDR3 protein sequence, retaining the most common genes and DNA. What appears here as the V and J calls and clone size reflects TCRdb's work, not the paper's. This sample has just under 650,000 distinct CDR3 sequences in its table, and 7.1% of those were observed once. The leading ten clones occupy about 1.6% of the sample.

Every donor in the study was a healthy Caucasian. The twin cohort comprised three pairs of female monozygotic twins, all aged about 18 to 30 years. RNA for TCR libraries was isolated from peripheral blood mononuclear cells. The full study reports these points: Compared with coincidental sharing between unrelated individuals, out-of-frame TCR alpha sequences shared between twins showed an excess of sequences with low generation probability. Zero-insertion analyses could be partly confounded by invariant T cells such as MAIT and iNKT, although diverse VJ usage argued against such confounding for most clonotypes. Excess twin sharing in beta out-of-frame sequences was weaker because fewer shared sequences lowered the signal-to-noise ratio. Recombination models systematically underestimated out-of-frame TCR alpha sharing in monozygotic twins but agreed with sharing between unrelated individuals. Because the same donors could not be followed over many years, the conclusions relied on cross-sectional statistical analysis. Fewer insertions were carried by abundant cord blood beta clonotypes, a similar but weaker trend appeared in young adult naive repertoires, and no such trend appeared in memory repertoires.

The sample was also reused in another study, on yellow fever vaccine responses in identical twins. As the second publication notes: According to the authors, in identical twins the way T cells responded to vaccination appeared partly convergent and partly personalized. The study precisely tracked vaccine-responding T cell clones in identical twins.

The chain uses TRBV29-1 and TRBJ2-5, with 9 middle bases fitting TRBD2. The sample was PBMCs. The origin of this receptor is a young woman in good health. The CDR3 loop reads CSAAGGRGTQYF. Read as DNA, the sequence is TGCAGCGCCGCGGGGGGGAGGGGGACCCAGTACTTC. The full variable domain, with segments outside the CDR3 supplied by the reference TRBV29-1 and TRBJ2-5 proteins, appears as SAVISQKPSRDICQRGTSLTIQCQVDSQVTMMFWYRQQPGQSLTLIATANQGSEATYESGFVIDKFPISRPNLTFSTLTVSNMSPEDSSIYLCSAAGGRGTQYFGPGTRLLVL.